These 9 T cell receptor beta chains originate from one sample sequenced in a study of blood T cells in healthy people across ages. The second PCR ran roughly 6 to 12 cycles with a sample-barcoded 5' primer and J-beta primers. TCRdb fed the 5' RACE reads into MiXCR, producing one record per CDR3 protein. The data show hundreds of thousands of distinct CDR3 sequences, with about a third seen just once and just over 15% held by the top ten. The sample comprised blood. The receptors come from an elderly woman in good health.

The chain is built from TRBV12-3 or TRBV12-4 and TRBJ2-5; possibly TRBD2 for D (6 bases). This CDR3 comprises 12 residues. Trimming removed 5 bases from V and 7 bases from J, with 11 bases in between. CDR3: CASSPHGGTQYF. The CDR3 DNA reads TGTGCCAGCAGTCCGCACGGGGGGACCCAGTACTTC.

This clonotype was picked up many times. V and J are TRBV12-3 or TRBV12-4 and TRBJ2-7; D remains ambiguous. Trimming removed 5 bases at V and 0 bases at J, with 11 bases between. The CDR3 covers 14 residues. The CDR3 region is CASSPVFSSYEQYF. The CDR3, as DNA: TGTGCCAGCAGTCCCGTATTTAGCTCCTACGAGCAGTACTTC.

At least ten counts were recorded for this clonotype. This chain connects TRBV7-6 to TRBJ2-5; D is unclear. V lost 2 bases and J lost 4, with 17 bases in between. The CDR3 is made up of 16 amino acids. CDR1 and CDR2 (germline): SGHVS, FNYEAQ. The DNA for the CDR3 is TGTGCCAGCAGCTTATCGGTTGGGCGCAATGGAGAGACCCAGTACTTC. Translating it yields CASSLSVGRNGETQYF.

This clonotype has a handful of counts. V usage is TRBV7-8 and J usage is TRBJ1-5; the match to TRBD1 covers 7 bases. Trimming removed 4 bases from V and 0 bases from J; junction bases left unmatched: 12. CDR1 and CDR2 (germline): SGHVS, FQNEAQ. The CDR3 spans 18 residues. The CDR3 is CASSSSRDRPLSNQPQHF. As DNA, the CDR3 is TGTGCCAGCAGCTCCTCCCGGGACAGACCTCTTAGCAATCAGCCCCAGCATTTT.

This chain links TRBV20-1 with TRBJ2-5, with D uncertain. The J call may be incorrect, as the DNA end agrees better with TRBJ2-7. Germline lookup yields CDR1 DFQATT and CDR2 SNEGSKA (reference sequence). There are 14 residues in the CDR3. The CDR3 DNA reads TGCAGTGCTACGGTCTTGGCCCCCTCTAACGAGCAGTACTTC. Residues: CSATVLAPSNEQYF.

In the case of this clonotype: A much larger clone lies one base from this, so it may be a read error. This chain uses TRBV29-1 with TRBJ1-5, with D tentatively TRBD1 (6 bases). Per germline, CDR1 SQVTM and CDR2 ANQGSEA. The CDR3 is made up of 13 amino acids. CDR3 in amino acids: CSVAEGVAQPRHF. CDR3 DNA: TGCAGCGTTGCGGAGGGGGTAGCTCAGCCCCGGCATTTT.

This clonotype occurred many times. The chain carries TRBV2 and TRBJ2-7; a weak D match, TRBD2 (6 bases). Germline CDR1 and CDR2: SNHLY and FYNNEI. This CDR3 has 14 residues. V was shortened by 5 bases and J by 3 bases, with 14 bases between the two germline ends. CDR3 DNA: TGTGCCAGCAGTTATGGCGGGACTTACTACGAGCAGTACTTC. Amino acids: CASSYGGTYYEQYF.

This clonotype was observed at least ten times. This chain joins TRBV5-1 and TRBJ2-3; TRBD1 matches 8 bases. The CDR3 runs to 14 residues. Germline V gives CDR1 SGHRS, CDR2 YFSETQ. V lost 4 bases, J lost 4 bases, and 5 bases stayed unmatched. The CDR3 reads CASSGQGGSDTQYF. The CDR3 DNA sequence: TGCGCCAGCAGCGGACAGGGCGGGTCAGATACGCAGTATTTT. The variable domain in full, with the rest retrieved from reference TRBV5-1 and TRBJ2-3, is KAGVTQTPRYLIKTRGQQVTLSCSPISGHRSVSWYQQTPGQGLQFLFEYFSETQRNKGNFPGRFSGRQFSNSRSEMNVSTLELGDSALYLCASSGQGGSDTQYFGPGTRLTVL.

This chain joins TRBV11-2 and TRBJ2-1, with TRBD1 identical over 12 bases. V lost 1 base and J lost 15; bases outside the gene matches: 10. Per germline, CDR1 SGHAT and CDR2 FQNNGV. This CDR3 is 15 amino acids long. DNA for the CDR3: TGTGCCAGCAGCTTAGTTGCGGGACAGGGGGCATTATTGTTCTTC. As protein: CASSLVAGQGALLFF.